This T cell receptor (beta chain) is from a study of cytomegalovirus exposure and HLA in healthy donors. Study-level findings and limits: In a later analysis, several top co-occurrence clusters appeared linked to parvovirus B19, influenza, CMV and Epstein-Barr virus.

The PCR contained 60 Vbeta and 13 Jbeta primers. Sequenced by immunoSEQ multiplex PCR; TCRdb stores in-frame clones only, minus some. The data hold about 41,000 clones, with over 75% observed a single time. A remark on this clone: The antigen is undetermined.

The CDR3 runs 15 residues. Deletions cut 4 bases from V and 7 bases from J, with 19 bases between. The germline gives CDR1 LGHNA, CDR2 YSLEER. The sequencing input was PBMCs. This TCR was sampled from a man aged 50 or older in good health and CMV-seronegative. This chain links TRBV4-3 with TRBJ1-2; the D gene is possibly TRBD1 (5 bases). In DNA form, the CDR3 reads TGCGCCAGCAGCCGGGCAGGGTGGGCAACAAGTGGCTACACCTTC. It yields the protein CASSRAGWATSGYTF.